This T cell receptor (beta chain) was found in a study of beta chain features in type 1 diabetes. Looking at the study overall: All samples together contributed 100 million to 120 million sorted cells for examination. Whole-study results and caveats: PCR might favor shorter templates, equally in patients and controls.

The germline V and J ends were trimmed by 5 bases and 6 bases, with 7 bases remaining between them. Germline V CDR1 and CDR2: MGHDK, SYGVNS. The CDR3 extends over 12 amino acids. The isolated RNA, all of it, was reverse transcribed, so expressed TCRB transcripts were what got sequenced. Only in-frame clones appear in the TCRdb table, and some are missing; sequencing was by immunoSEQ multiplex PCR. The table shows about 370,000 clones, with about 16% occurring only once. One heparinised blood draw, averaging approximately 120 mL, came from each donor. In this sample, this clone turned up a few times. Its target is not known.

The rearrangement uses TRBV25-1 and TRBJ2-2; D not resolved. The clonotype originates from a young woman in good health. Sequencing was carried out using naive CD4+ T cells from blood. CDR3 amino acids: CASSPPAGELFF. The CDR3 DNA reads as TGTGCCAGCAGTCCCCCCGCCGGGGAGCTGTTTTTT.